Sequencing of this T cell receptor (beta chain) was carried out in a study of CD8+CD57+ T cells in acquired aplastic anemia. Trimming took off 4 bases at V and 3 bases at J, with 12 bases between the two ends. This CDR3 is built from 13 residues. CDR1 is SQVTM and CDR2 is ANQGSEA in the germline V gene. TCR beta VDJ and CDR3 profiling used genomic DNA as template. TCRdb processed the reads anew with MiXCR; each CDR3 protein has one entry. The sample comprises roughly 420,000 distinct CDR3 sequences, roughly 64% of which are singletons, and under 5% rests with the top ten. The specimen was sorted CD4+, CD8+, or CD8+CD57+ T cells (not recorded which) from PBMCs. This chain uses TRBV29-1 with TRBJ1-1; D perhaps matches TRBD1 (5 bases). This sequence originates from a human donor in good health, serving as a control. This chain's CDR3 is CSVGGLGHTEAFF. The DNA of the CDR3 is TGCAGCGTTGGGGGGTTAGGTCACACTGAAGCTTTCTTT. Full variable domain (outside the CDR3, taken from reference TRBV29-1 and TRBJ1-1): SAVISQKPSRDICQRGTSLTIQCQVDSQVTMMFWYRQQPGQSLTLIATANQGSEATYESGFVIDKFPISRPNLTFSTLTVSNMSPEDSSIYLCSVGGLGHTEAFFGQGTRLTVV.